This T cell receptor beta chain was profiled in a study of OX40 agonist ivuxolimab in advanced cancers. Study findings and constraints: At doses 0.1 to 3.0 mg/kg, CD4+ and CD8+ clones expanded. The study found that CD8+ T cells averaged more expanded clones than CD4+.

Here immunoSEQ multiplex PCR was the method, and the copy in TCRdb shows in-frame clones only, minus some. The sample lists 35,000 to 50,000 clones, around 88% occurring once. The sampling schedule covered blood at baseline, cycle 4 day 1, and cycle 7 day 1. This CDR3 spans 16 amino acids. Per germline, CDR1 LGHNA and CDR2 YSLEER. V shed 11 bases and J shed 4 bases, with 26 bases lying between them. To note about this clone: Its cognate antigen is unknown.

The chain carries TRBV4-3 and TRBJ1-1, with a weak D call TRBD1 (5 bases). The sequence came from an adult with an advanced solid tumor such as melanoma, head and neck, liver or kidney cancer. The sequencing used CD4+ or CD8+ T cells sorted from blood, collected in a trial of the OX40 agonist ivuxolimab. The CDR3 sequence: CARPPEAGRGSTEAFF. As DNA, the CDR3 is TGCGCCCGACCCCCCGAGGCAGGGAGAGGGAGCACTGAAGCTTTCTTT.